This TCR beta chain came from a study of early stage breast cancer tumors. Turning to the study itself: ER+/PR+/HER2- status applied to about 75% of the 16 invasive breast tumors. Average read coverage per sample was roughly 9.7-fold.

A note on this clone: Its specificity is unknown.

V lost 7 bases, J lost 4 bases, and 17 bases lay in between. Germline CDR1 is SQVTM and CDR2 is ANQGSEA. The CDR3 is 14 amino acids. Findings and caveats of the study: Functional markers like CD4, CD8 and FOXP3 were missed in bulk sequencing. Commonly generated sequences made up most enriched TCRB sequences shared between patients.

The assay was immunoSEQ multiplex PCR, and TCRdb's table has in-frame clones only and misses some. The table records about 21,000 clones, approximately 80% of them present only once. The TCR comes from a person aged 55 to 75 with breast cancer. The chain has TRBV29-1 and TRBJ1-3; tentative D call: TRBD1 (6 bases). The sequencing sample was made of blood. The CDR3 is CSAEFRGAGNTIYF. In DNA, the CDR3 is TGCAGCGCCGAATTCAGGGGCGCGGGAAACACCATATATTTT.